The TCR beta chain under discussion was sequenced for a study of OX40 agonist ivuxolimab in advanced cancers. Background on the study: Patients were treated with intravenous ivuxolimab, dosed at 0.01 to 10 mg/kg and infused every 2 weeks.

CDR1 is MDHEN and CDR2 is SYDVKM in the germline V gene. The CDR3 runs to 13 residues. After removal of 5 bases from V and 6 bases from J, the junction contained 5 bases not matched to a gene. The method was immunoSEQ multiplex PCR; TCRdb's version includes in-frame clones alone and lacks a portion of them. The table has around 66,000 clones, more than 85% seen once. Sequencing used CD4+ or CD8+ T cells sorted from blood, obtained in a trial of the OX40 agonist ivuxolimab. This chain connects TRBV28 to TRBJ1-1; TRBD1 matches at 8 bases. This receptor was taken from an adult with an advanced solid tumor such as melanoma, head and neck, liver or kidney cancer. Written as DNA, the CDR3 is TGTGCCAGCAGTACACGGACAGGGTCTGAAGCTTTCTTT. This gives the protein CASSTRTGSEAFF.